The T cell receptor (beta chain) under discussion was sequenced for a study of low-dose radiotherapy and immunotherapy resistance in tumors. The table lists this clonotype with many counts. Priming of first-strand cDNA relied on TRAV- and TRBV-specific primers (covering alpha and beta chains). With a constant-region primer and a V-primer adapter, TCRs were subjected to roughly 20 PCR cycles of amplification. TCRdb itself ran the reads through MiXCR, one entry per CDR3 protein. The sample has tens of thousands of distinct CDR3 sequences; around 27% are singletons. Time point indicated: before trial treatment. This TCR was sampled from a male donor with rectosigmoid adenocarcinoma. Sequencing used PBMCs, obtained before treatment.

CDR3 residues: CASSYSANRDNEQFF. CDR3 DNA: TGTGCCAGCAGTTACAGCGCGAACCGGGACAATGAGCAGTTCTTC. V and J are TRBV6-2 or TRBV6-3 and TRBJ2-1; D remains unclear. The CDR3 length is 15 residues. Germline CDR1 reads MNHEY; CDR2 reads SVGEGT. Trimming took off 2 bases at V and 5 bases at J, with 13 bases between the two ends.